Listed below are T cell receptor beta chains from one sample, sequenced in a study of CD8+ T cells in alopecia areata. Sequenced by immunoSEQ multiplex PCR; TCRdb stores in-frame clones only, minus some. The sample comprises over 60,000 clones, approximately 44% of which are singletons, and around 21% rests with the top ten. The material was CD8+ T cells sorted from blood, obtained around week 36, from a patient treated with tofacitinib. The receptor set was obtained from a human donor with alopecia areata. The CDR3 runs from the conserved cysteine through the conserved F or W. A D gene is named only where the DNA matches it firmly. Size is stated for part of the rows, as once, few or many counts, or as a class when the clone is expanded.

NA,13,TRBV13,few,TRBJ2-5,CASSPPVFETQYF,TGTGCCAGCAGCCCCCCGGTGTTTGAGACCCAGTACTTC
NA,13,TRBV7-9,NA,TRBJ2-3,CASSSGFKDTQYF,TGTGCCAGCAGCTCCGGGTTTAAAGATACGCAGTATTTT
NA,13,TRBV2,NA,TRBJ1-2,CASSETANYGYTF,TGTGCCAGCAGCGAGACAGCTAACTATGGCTACACCTTC
NA,16,TRBV30,NA,TRBJ2-7,CAWSYGTGGVFFEQYF,TGTGCCTGGAGTTACGGTACAGGAGGGGTTTTCTTCGAGCAGTACTTC
NA,14,TRBV29-1,NA,TRBJ1-2,CSVVDGQTPYGYTF,TGCAGCGTTGTGGACGGCCAAACCCCCTATGGCTACACCTTC
TRBD1,16,TRBV5-4,NA,TRBJ2-7,CASSPKTGLGAYEQYF,TGTGCCAGCAGTCCTAAGACAGGGCTCGGGGCCTACGAGCAGTACTTC
NA,13,TRBV7-9,NA,TRBJ1-1,CASTVGGNTEAFF,TGTGCCAGCACCGTGGGCGGGAACACTGAAGCTTTCTTT
TRBD1,14,TRBV5-6,NA,TRBJ2-5,CASSQGQSQETQYF,TGTGCCAGCAGCCAGGGACAGTCCCAAGAGACCCAGTACTTC
TRBD1,15,TRBV19,NA,TRBJ2-7,CASSSGGQGAYEQYF,TGTGCCAGTAGCTCGGGGGGACAGGGGGCCTACGAGCAGTACTTC
TRBD2,12,TRBV30,few,TRBJ2-7,CAWGAGGPVQYF,TGTGCCTGGGGCGCGGGAGGGCCAGTGCAGTACTTC
NA,14,TRBV29-1,few,TRBJ1-2,CSVRGAGEGYGYTF,TGCAGCGTCCGCGGGGCAGGGGAGGGCTATGGCTACACCTTC
TRBD2,16,TRBV10-3,NA,TRBJ2-1,CAISVSGLAGINEQFF,TGTGCCATCAGTGTCTCCGGTCTAGCGGGGATCAATGAGCAGTTCTTC
NA,13,TRBV9,NA,TRBJ2-1,CASSVSQVNEQFF,TGTGCCAGCAGCGTAAGTCAGGTGAATGAGCAGTTCTTC
TRBD1,13,TRBV29-1,NA,TRBJ2-7,CSVRTGRSYEQYF,TGCAGCGTTAGGACAGGGAGGTCCTACGAGCAGTACTTC
NA,15,TRBV7-9,NA,TRBJ1-5,CASSQGPSGNQPQHF,TGTGCCAGCAGCCAAGGCCCTTCCGGCAATCAGCCCCAGCATTTT
NA,14,TRBV5-1,few,TRBJ1-5,CASSLWPSNQPQHF,TGCGCCAGCAGCTTGTGGCCGTCAAATCAGCCCCAGCATTTT
NA,12,TRBV2,NA,TRBJ2-7,CASKGGRYEQYF,TGTGCCAGCAAAGGGGGGCGGTACGAGCAGTACTTC
TRBD1,15,TRBV28,many,TRBJ2-1,CASRHNRGPYNEQFF,TGTGCCAGCAGACATAACAGGGGGCCTTACAATGAGCAGTTCTTC
NA,11,TRBV29-1,few,TRBJ2-7,CSVPLGNEQYF,TGCAGCGTACCACTCGGAAACGAGCAGTACTTC
TRBD2,19,TRBV5-1,NA,TRBJ2-7,CASSLATPEAGTRFYEQYF,TGCGCCAGCAGCTTGGCCACACCAGAAGCCGGGACTAGGTTCTACGAGCAGTACTTC
NA,14,TRBV5-6,few,TRBJ2-7,CASSSEGVSYEQYF,TGTGCCAGCAGCTCGGAAGGTGTATCCTACGAGCAGTACTTC
NA,16,TRBV27,NA,TRBJ2-5,CASSLGQLGFSRTQYF,TGTGCCAGCAGTCTCGGCCAACTAGGGTTCTCTAGGACCCAGTACTTC
NA,12,TRBV29-1,NA,TRBJ2-5,CSVTEYQETQYF,TGCAGCGTAACAGAGTACCAAGAGACCCAGTACTTC
TRBD2,15,TRBV7-9,few,TRBJ2-7,CASSPMSAGAFEQYF,TGTGCCAGCAGCCCAATGTCAGCGGGAGCGTTCGAGCAGTACTTC
TRBD2,13,TRBV7-2,NA,TRBJ2-7,CASSLGGVHEQYF,TGTGCCAGCAGCCTTGGGGGGGTCCACGAGCAGTACTTC
TRBD2,15,TRBV7-2,NA,TRBJ2-5,CASRGTSAGAETQYF,TGTGCCAGCAGGGGGACTAGCGCGGGGGCGGAGACCCAGTACTTC
NA,15,TRBV6-6,few,TRBJ2-5,CASSYSTSWQETQYF,TGTGCCAGCAGTTACTCGACTAGTTGGCAAGAGACCCAGTACTTC
NA,14,TRBV9,NA,TRBJ1-3,CASSRFSGGNTIYF,TGTGCCAGCAGCCGCTTCTCGGGCGGAAACACCATATATTTT
TRBD1,14,TRBV29-1,NA,TRBJ1-3,CSVVWTGDGNTIYF,TGCAGCGTTGTGTGGACAGGTGATGGAAACACCATATATTTT
NA,16,TRBV29-1,NA,TRBJ2-2,CSVEVVAGSNTGELLF,TGCAGCGTTGAAGTCGTGGCAGGGTCGAACACCGGGGAGCTGCTTTTT